Sequencing of this T cell receptor (beta chain) was carried out in a study of post-analysis software for immune sequencing data. Findings and limits, study-wide: Four or five TRBV segments, TRBV5-6, TRBV5-1 and TRBV20-1 among them, were found more frequent in patients than controls.

Points on this clonotype: What it binds is unknown.

TCR beta libraries were prepared from cDNA with unique molecular identifiers. Via MiXCR, TCRdb re-called the PCR reads, giving one row per CDR3 protein. The sample contains about 620,000 distinct CDR3 sequences, 44% of which appear only once. The V gene lost 2 bases and the J gene lost 5 bases, with 18 bases spanning the gap. The CDR3 is 16 amino acids. CDR1 and CDR2 from the germline V gene are MNHEY and SMNVEV (reference sequence). V usage is TRBV27 and J usage is TRBJ1-1; perhaps TRBD1 as D (6 bases). Sequencing was done on a sample of blood. The clonotype was recovered from a girl aged 10 to 17 with multiple sclerosis. Written as DNA, the CDR3 is TGTGCCAGCAGTTTAGGGCCCACCCAGGGGAGGACTGAAGCTTTCTTT. It translates to CASSLGPTQGRTEAFF.